This TCR beta chain is drawn from a study of blood T cell repertoires in COVID-19 (dated by TCRdb to the early 2020s). About the study as a whole: Samples from collaborators originated in the United States, Italy and Spain and spanned both the acute and convalescent phases of COVID-19. Sample metadata almost always included a de-identified subject ID, COVID-19 status, age in years and sex. The repertoires were released in a freely available public database meant as a resource for research on the immune response to SARS-CoV-2. Where HLA class I and class II types were available, the types were taken from metadata supplied by the sample provider, not from assay-based typing. The dataset comprised deeply sampled blood TCRbeta repertoires from subjects exposed to, actively infected with, or recovered from COVID-19. The material from the prospective study consisted of cDNA or gDNA derived from T cells, B-cell-depleted T cells, or PBMCs. Samples came from the ongoing ImmuneRACE study (first 160 participants) plus 1,254 subjects from 6 global collaborators. Overall study outcomes, separate from this receptor: How much clinical and demographic metadata was included differed by source and by participant, and the metadata was provided uncurated.

As concerns this clone: Its antigen is unknown. No per-base quality is available; no much larger clone lies one base away.

TCRbeta CDR3 regions were amplified from genomic DNA by means of the immunoSEQ Assay, a bias-controlled multiplex PCR. The original methods were these. The number of nucleated cells in each sample was estimated by amplification of reference gene primers within the assay. To quantify the absolute abundance of each unique TCRbeta CDR3 rearrangement, sequence reads were collapsed and filtered. For each sample, productive Simpson clonality was calculated by taking the square root of Simpson's diversity index across productive rearrangements. TCRdb stores this immuneACCESS table with in-frame sequences only. Part of the clones is absent; in the studies checked, under half of the shortfall reflects unresolved V genes, and no reason is known for the rest. The D gene and trimming were derived from the DNA, and the V and J assignments and clone size from that table. For this sample the table gives roughly 120,000 clones, of which about 82% were detected only once. The ten largest make up approximately 5.3% of the sample.

Whole blood was collected in K2EDTA tubes by collaborating institutions according to the institutions' own protocols. For TCRbeta analysis, collaborators shipped samples as frozen whole blood, isolated PBMCs, or DNA extracted from either of those sample types. The germline V gene yields KGHSH for CDR1 and LQKENI for CDR2. The CDR3 has 15 amino acids, counting the end cysteine and phenylalanine. Of the read, only the CDR3 DNA is kept; its 45 bases are in frame from base 1. V is clipped by 1 base and J by 3 bases, and the sequence between their germline boundaries is 9 bases long. Source material: peripheral blood. The source of this sequence is a human donor in a cohort sampled during active COVID-19. This receptor chain uses TRBV18 and TRBJ2-2; TRBD2 is perhaps the D gene, given 5 matching bases. The DNA sequence follows: TGTGCCAGCTCACCACTTGGCGGGTACACCGGGGAGCTGTTTTTT. Its protein reads: CASSPLGGYTGELFF.